The clone carrying this TCR beta chain came up many times. TCR beta CDR3 region amplification was performed from RNA transcripts. With the HTBI primer set, the TCR CDR3 went through a first round of RT-PCR. MiXCR was run by TCRdb on the multiplex PCR reads, yielding one entry per CDR3 protein. The sample yields over 350,000 distinct CDR3 sequences, roughly 14% seen once. The sample originates from a study of T cells in Graves' hyperthyroidism and ophthalmopathy. The CDR3 has 16 amino acids. Unmatched junction bases numbered 7, after V lost 5 bases and J lost 1 base. Germline V CDR1 and CDR2: MNHEY, SMNVEV (reference sequence).

The chain links TRBV27 to TRBJ2-3; 9 nucleotides line up with TRBD1. The receptor comes from a man younger than 35 with Graves' ophthalmopathy. Input material: blood. CDR3 in DNA: TGTGCCAGCAGTCCACCCGGGACAGGGCGCACAGATACGCAGTATTTT. Protein product: CASSPPGTGRTDTQYF.